Listed here is a single T cell receptor (beta chain). The use of a sample-barcoded 5' primer and a J-beta primer mix characterized a second PCR of roughly 6 to 11 cycles. TCRdb recomputed calls from the 5' RACE reads with MiXCR, one row per CDR3 protein. The top ten hold 20% to 25% of the sample, which has 730,000 or so distinct CDR3 sequences, more than 40% seen once. The sample comes from a study of blood T cells in healthy people across ages. This TCR was sampled from a woman in her sixties in good health. Source material: blood.

DNA of the CDR3: TGTGCCAGAGGACAGTTCCCGCAGTACTTC. It specifies CARGQFPQYF. The chain employs TRBV21-1 and TRBJ2-7; the table's D call, TRBD1, was not checked against the DNA. TRBV21-1 is marked as a pseudogene. CDR3 length: 10 amino acids.